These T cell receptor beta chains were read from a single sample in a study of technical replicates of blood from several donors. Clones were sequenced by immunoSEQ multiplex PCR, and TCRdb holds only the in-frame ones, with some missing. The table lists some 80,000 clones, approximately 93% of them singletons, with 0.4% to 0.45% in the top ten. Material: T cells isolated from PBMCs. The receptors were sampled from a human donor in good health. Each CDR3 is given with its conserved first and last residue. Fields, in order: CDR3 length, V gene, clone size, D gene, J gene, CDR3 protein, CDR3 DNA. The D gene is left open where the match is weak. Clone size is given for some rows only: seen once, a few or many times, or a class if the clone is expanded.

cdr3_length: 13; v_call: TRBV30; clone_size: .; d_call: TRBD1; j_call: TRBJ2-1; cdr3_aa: CAWTGTVYNEQFF; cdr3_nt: TGTGCCTGGACCGGGACAGTCTACAATGAGCAGTTCTTC
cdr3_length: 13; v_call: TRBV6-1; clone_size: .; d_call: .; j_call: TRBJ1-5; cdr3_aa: CASSEWPLQPQHF; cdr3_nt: TGTGCCAGCAGTGAATGGCCTCTTCAGCCCCAGCATTTT
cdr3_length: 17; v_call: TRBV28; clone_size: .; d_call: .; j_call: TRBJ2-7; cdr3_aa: CASSLFGSGDISYEQYF; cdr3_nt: TGTGCCAGCAGTTTATTCGGGTCAGGGGACATATCCTACGAGCAGTACTTC
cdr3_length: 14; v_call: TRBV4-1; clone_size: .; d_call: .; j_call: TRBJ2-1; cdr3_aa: CASSQEGLQSEQFF; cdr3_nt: TGCGCCAGCAGCCAAGAGGGGCTGCAATCCGAGCAGTTCTTC
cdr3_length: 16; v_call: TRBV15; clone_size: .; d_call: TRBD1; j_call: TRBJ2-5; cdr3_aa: CATSGGRQGLQETQYF; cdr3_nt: TGTGCCACCAGCGGCGGGCGACAGGGGTTGCAAGAGACCCAGTACTTC
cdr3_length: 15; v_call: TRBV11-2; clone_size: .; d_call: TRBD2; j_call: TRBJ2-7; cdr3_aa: CASSLERAGVYEQYF; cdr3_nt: TGTGCCAGCAGCTTAGAGAGGGCGGGAGTCTACGAGCAGTACTTC
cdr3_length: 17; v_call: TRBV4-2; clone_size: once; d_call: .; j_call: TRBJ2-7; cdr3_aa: CASSQDMVVGAGYEQYF; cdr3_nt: TGTGCCAGCAGCCAAGATATGGTGGTGGGAGCGGGCTACGAGCAGTACTTC
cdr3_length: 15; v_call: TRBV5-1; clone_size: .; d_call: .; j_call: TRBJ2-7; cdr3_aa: CASSLGKDIYYEQYF; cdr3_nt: TGCGCCAGCAGCTTGGGTAAAGATATCTACTACGAGCAGTACTTC
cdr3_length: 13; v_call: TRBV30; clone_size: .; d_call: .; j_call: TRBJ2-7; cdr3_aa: CAWSVSGAYEQYF; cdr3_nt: TGTGCCTGGAGTGTTTCGGGAGCCTACGAGCAGTACTTC
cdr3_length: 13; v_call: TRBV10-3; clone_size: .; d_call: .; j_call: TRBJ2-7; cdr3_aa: CAISGESLYEQYF; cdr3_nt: TGTGCCATCAGTGGGGAGTCTCTCTACGAGCAGTACTTC
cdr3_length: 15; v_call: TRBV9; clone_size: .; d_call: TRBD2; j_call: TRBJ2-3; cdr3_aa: CASSVVAGDEDTQYF; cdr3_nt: TGTGCCAGCAGCGTAGTGGCGGGAGATGAGGATACGCAGTATTTT
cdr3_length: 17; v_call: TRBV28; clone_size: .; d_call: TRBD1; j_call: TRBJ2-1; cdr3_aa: CASSPPGTGSYLYEQFF; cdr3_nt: TGTGCCAGCAGTCCTCCCGGGACAGGGTCCTATCTCTATGAGCAGTTCTTC
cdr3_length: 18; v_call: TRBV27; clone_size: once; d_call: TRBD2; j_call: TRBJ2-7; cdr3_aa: CASSLYGGAGLISYEQYF; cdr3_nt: TGTGCCAGCAGTTTATACGGGGGGGCGGGACTGATCTCCTACGAGCAGTACTTC
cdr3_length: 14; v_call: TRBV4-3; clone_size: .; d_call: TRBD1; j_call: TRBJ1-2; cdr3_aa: CASSQDYTGEGYTF; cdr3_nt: TGCGCCAGCAGCCAAGATTACACAGGGGAGGGCTACACCTTC
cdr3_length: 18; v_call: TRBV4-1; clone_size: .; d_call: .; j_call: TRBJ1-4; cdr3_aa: CASSQAPRSGRMGEKLFF; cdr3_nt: TGCGCCAGCAGCCAAGCCCCCCGATCCGGGAGAATGGGTGAAAAACTGTTTTTT
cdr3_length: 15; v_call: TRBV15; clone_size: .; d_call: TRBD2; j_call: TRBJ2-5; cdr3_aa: CATSTASGPQETQYF; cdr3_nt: TGTGCCACCAGCACTGCTAGCGGACCACAAGAGACCCAGTACTTC
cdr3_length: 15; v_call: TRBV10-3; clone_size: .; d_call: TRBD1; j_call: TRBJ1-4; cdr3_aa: CAISEIGTGDEKLFF; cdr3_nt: TGTGCCATCAGTGAAATAGGGACAGGGGATGAAAAACTGTTTTTT
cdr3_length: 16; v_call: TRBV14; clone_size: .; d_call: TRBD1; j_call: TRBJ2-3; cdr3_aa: CASSAWTGGAVDTQYF; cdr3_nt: TGTGCCAGCAGCGCTTGGACAGGGGGCGCGGTAGATACGCAGTATTTT
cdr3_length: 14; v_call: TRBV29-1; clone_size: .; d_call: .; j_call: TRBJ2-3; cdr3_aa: CSVGNAVGTDTQYF; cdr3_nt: TGCAGCGTTGGGAACGCGGTTGGCACAGATACGCAGTATTTT
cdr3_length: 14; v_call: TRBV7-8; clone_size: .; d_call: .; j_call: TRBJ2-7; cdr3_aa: CASSLMVAVHEQYF; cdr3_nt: TGTGCCAGCAGCTTAATGGTAGCTGTCCACGAGCAGTACTTC
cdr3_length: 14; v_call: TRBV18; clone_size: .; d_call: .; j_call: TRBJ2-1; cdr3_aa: CASSPQELRNEQFF; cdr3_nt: TGTGCCAGCTCACCACAAGAGCTGAGGAATGAGCAGTTCTTC
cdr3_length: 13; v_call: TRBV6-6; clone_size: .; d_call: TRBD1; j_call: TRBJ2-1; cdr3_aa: CASRLYRGNEQFF; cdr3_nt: TGTGCCAGCAGATTATACAGGGGAAATGAGCAGTTCTTC
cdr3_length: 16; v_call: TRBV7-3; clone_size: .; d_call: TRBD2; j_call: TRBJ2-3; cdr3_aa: CASSPLGLAATDTQYF; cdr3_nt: TGTGCCAGCAGCCCATTAGGGCTAGCGGCCACAGATACGCAGTATTTT
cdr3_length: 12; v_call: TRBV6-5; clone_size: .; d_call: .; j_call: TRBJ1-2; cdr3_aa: CASRHQGYGYTF; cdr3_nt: TGTGCCAGCCGTCATCAGGGTTATGGCTACACCTTC
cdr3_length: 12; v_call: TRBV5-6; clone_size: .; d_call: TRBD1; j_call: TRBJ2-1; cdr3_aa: CASSLEGQGKFF; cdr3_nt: TGTGCCAGCAGCTTAGAGGGACAGGGAAAGTTCTTC
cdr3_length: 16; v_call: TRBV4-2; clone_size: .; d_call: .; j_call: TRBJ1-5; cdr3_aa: CASSQGGRAGNQPQHF; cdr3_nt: TGTGCCAGCAGCCAGGGGGGGAGGGCTGGCAATCAGCCCCAGCATTTT
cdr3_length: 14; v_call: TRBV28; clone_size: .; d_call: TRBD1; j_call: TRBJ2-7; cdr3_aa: CASSLGQGKWEQYF; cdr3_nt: TGTGCCAGCAGTTTAGGACAGGGGAAATGGGAGCAGTACTTC
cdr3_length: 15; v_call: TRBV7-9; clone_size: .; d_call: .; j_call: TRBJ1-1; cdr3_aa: CASSFGGQMNTEAFF; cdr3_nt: TGTGCCAGCAGCTTCGGTGGACAGATGAACACTGAAGCTTTCTTT
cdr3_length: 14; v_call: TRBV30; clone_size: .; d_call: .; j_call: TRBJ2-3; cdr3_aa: CAWSVLAGTDTQYF; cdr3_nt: TGTGCCTGGAGTGTACTGGCGGGAACGGATACGCAGTATTTT
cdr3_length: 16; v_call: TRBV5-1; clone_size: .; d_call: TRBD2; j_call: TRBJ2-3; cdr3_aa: CASSQGLALTTDTQYF; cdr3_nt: TGCGCCAGCAGCCAAGGACTAGCCCTAACGACAGATACGCAGTATTTT
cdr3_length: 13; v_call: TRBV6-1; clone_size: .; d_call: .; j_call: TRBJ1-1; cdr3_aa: CASGDRLNTEAFF; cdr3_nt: TGTGCCAGCGGAGACAGATTGAACACTGAAGCTTTCTTT
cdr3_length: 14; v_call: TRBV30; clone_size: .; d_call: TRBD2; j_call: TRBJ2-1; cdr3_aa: CAWSLGTTYNEQFF; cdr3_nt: TGTGCCTGGAGTCTGGGGACTACATACAATGAGCAGTTCTTC
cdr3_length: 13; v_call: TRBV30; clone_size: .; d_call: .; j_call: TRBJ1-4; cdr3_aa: CAWSPGANEKLFF; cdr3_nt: TGTGCCTGGAGTCCGGGGGCTAATGAAAAACTGTTTTTT
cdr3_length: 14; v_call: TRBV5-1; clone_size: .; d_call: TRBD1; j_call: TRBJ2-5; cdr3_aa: CASNSRGHQETQYF; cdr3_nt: TGCGCCAGCAACAGCAGGGGGCATCAAGAGACCCAGTACTTC
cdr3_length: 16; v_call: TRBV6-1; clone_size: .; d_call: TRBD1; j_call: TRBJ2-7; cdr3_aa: CASSEWTGEGFYEQYF; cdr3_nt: TGTGCCAGCAGTGAATGGACAGGGGAAGGTTTCTACGAGCAGTACTTC
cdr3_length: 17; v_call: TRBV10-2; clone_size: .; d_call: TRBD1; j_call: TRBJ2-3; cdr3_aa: CASNVAGGTRSTDTQYF; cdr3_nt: TGCGCCAGCAATGTGGCAGGGGGTACAAGGAGCACAGATACGCAGTATTTT